The rows below give T cell receptor beta chains drawn from one sample of a study of control samples from healthy donors and cancer patients. Clones were sequenced by immunoSEQ multiplex PCR, and TCRdb holds only the in-frame ones, with some missing. The sample has about 120,000 clones; about 91% are singletons. Sequenced material: blood. The receptors derive from a middle-aged man in good health. Each CDR3 is given with its conserved first and last residue. The D gene is left open where the match is weak. Only part of the rows carry a size: once, few, many, or a class if the clone is expanded.

cdr3_nt cdr3_aa v_call d_call j_call clone_size
TGTGCCAGCAGTTACCGGAGGGGGGCCTACGAGCAGTACTTC CASSYRRGAYEQYF TRBV6-5 NA TRBJ2-7 NA
TGTGCCAGCAGTGATAGGCACACAGATACGCAGTATTTT CASSDRHTDTQYF TRBV6-4 NA TRBJ2-3 once
TGTGCCAGCAGCAGACAGGGACAGGGGAGTTCACCCCTCCACTTT CASSRQGQGSSPLHF TRBV7-9 TRBD1 TRBJ1-6 NA
TGTGCCAGCAGCTTGGGAGAGGGCACCCTAGGCTACACCTTC CASSLGEGTLGYTF TRBV5-6 NA TRBJ1-2 NA
TGTGCCACCAGTGATCCACGGGACAGGGTGGGAGAGACCCAGTACTTC CATSDPRDRVGETQYF TRBV24-1 TRBD1 TRBJ2-5 NA
TGTGCCAGCAGCACCCGGAACACCGGGGAGCTGTTTTTT CASSTRNTGELFF TRBV11-3 NA TRBJ2-2 once
TGTGCCACCAGTGATTTCTCAGGGAGGGCCGGGGAGCTGTTTTTT CATSDFSGRAGELFF TRBV24-1 TRBD2 TRBJ2-2 NA
TGTGCCAGTAGTGCGACAGGGGGGATGATGAACACTGAAGCTTTCTTT CASSATGGMMNTEAFF TRBV19 TRBD1 TRBJ1-1 NA
TGTGCCAGCAGCCCCGAATTACGGGACGGAGGGTCCTATAATTCACCCCTCCACTTT CASSPELRDGGSYNSPLHF TRBV7-6 NA TRBJ1-6 NA
TGTGCCAGTAGTATTCCCCTTAGGGGAGCCGGGGAGCTGTTTTTT CASSIPLRGAGELFF TRBV19 NA TRBJ2-2 NA
TGTGCCAGTAGTGGGACTAGCGGAGATACGCAGTATTTT CASSGTSGDTQYF TRBV19 TRBD2 TRBJ2-3 NA
TGCAGTGGCGAGGGGGGAACTGAAGCTTTCTTT CSGEGGTEAFF TRBV20-1 NA TRBJ1-1 NA
TGCGCCAGCAGCCAAGGGGGGGCTAACTATGGCTACACCTTC CASSQGGANYGYTF TRBV4-1 NA TRBJ1-2 NA
TGTGCCTGGAGTGTACGGCGGGGGGCGGGAGAGCAGTTCTTC CAWSVRRGAGEQFF TRBV30 TRBD2 TRBJ2-1 NA
TGTGCCAGCAGCCCCAGTTCTGGGGCCAACGTCCTGACTTTC CASSPSSGANVLTF TRBV2 NA TRBJ2-6 few
TGTGCCATCAGTGAGGGGGGGCCGAGCTCCTACGAGCAGTACTTC CAISEGGPSSYEQYF TRBV10-3 NA TRBJ2-7 NA
TGTGCCAGCAGTGAATTCCGGGGCACAGATACGCAGTATTTT CASSEFRGTDTQYF TRBV6-1 NA TRBJ2-3 NA
TGTGCCACCAGCAGTTATCATCACCAAAAAAACTACGAGCAGTACTTC CATSSYHHQKNYEQYF TRBV15 NA TRBJ2-7 NA
TGCGCCAGCAGCCCGACAGGGGCCAATGAAAAACTGTTTTTT CASSPTGANEKLFF TRBV4-1 TRBD1 TRBJ1-4 NA
TGTGCCAGCAGGGATAATGAAAAACTGTTTTTT CASRDNEKLFF TRBV28 NA TRBJ1-4 NA
TGTGCCAGCAGCCTACAGGGGGCGAACACTGAAGCTTTCTTT CASSLQGANTEAFF TRBV3-1/TRBV3-2 TRBD1 TRBJ1-1 NA
TGTGCCTGGAGGGCCAGGGGGCGCTTTGACACTGAAGCTTTCTTT CAWRARGRFDTEAFF TRBV30 TRBD1 TRBJ1-1 NA
TGTGCCAGTAGTATCTCTAGGAACACTGAAGCTTTCTTT CASSISRNTEAFF TRBV19 NA TRBJ1-1 NA
TGTGCCAGCAGCCCCCAGGGGGCTGACCGCTATGGCTACACCTTC CASSPQGADRYGYTF TRBV5-6 TRBD1 TRBJ1-2 NA
TGTGCCAGCAGCCATCGGGACAGGCGTGGGGAAAAACTGTTTTTT CASSHRDRRGEKLFF TRBV16 TRBD1 TRBJ1-4 once
TGTGCCAGCAGTTCTTTGGCCGGGGATGAGCAGTTCTTC CASSSLAGDEQFF TRBV6-6 NA TRBJ2-1 NA
TGCGCCAGCACCATCCCAGCGGGGGGGGGAGAGACCCAGTACTTC CASTIPAGGGETQYF TRBV5-1 TRBD2 TRBJ2-5 NA
TGTGCCAGCAGCTCTATAGACTACGAGCAGTACTTC CASSSIDYEQYF TRBV7-9 NA TRBJ2-7 once
TGTGCCAGCAGTGCCCAAGCGGGGGGCTTCACAGATACGCAGTATTTT CASSAQAGGFTDTQYF TRBV6-1 TRBD2 TRBJ2-3 few
TGTGCCAGCAGCCTCCGGGAGAACACTGAAGCTTTCTTT CASSLRENTEAFF TRBV5-6 NA TRBJ1-1 once
TGTGCCTGGAGTGTCCGTTTCGGGACAGGGGGCCTCGCAACTAATGAAAAACTGTTTTTT CAWSVRFGTGGLATNEKLFF TRBV30 TRBD1 TRBJ1-4 NA
TGTGCCAGCAGTTACTTGCCAGGGGGCCGGAACACTGAAGCTTTCTTT CASSYLPGGRNTEAFF TRBV6-2/TRBV6-3 TRBD1 TRBJ1-1 NA
TGTGCCAGCAGTGATGAGAATAGCAATCAGCCCCAGCATTTT CASSDENSNQPQHF TRBV25-1 NA TRBJ1-5 NA
TGTGCCTCGAAGGGGACCACCGGGGAGCTGTTTTTT CASKGTTGELFF TRBV24-1 NA TRBJ2-2 NA
TGTGCCAGCAGTAAGACTAGCGGGGTTCAAGAGACCCAGTACTTC CASSKTSGVQETQYF TRBV6-2/TRBV6-3 TRBD2 TRBJ2-5 NA
TGTGCCAGCAGCTTAGTGGTTTCAGGGACTGAAGCTTTCTTT CASSLVVSGTEAFF TRBV7-2 NA TRBJ1-1 NA
TGTGCCAGCAGTTATAACAGAGACACCGGGGAGCTGTTTTTT CASSYNRDTGELFF TRBV6-6 NA TRBJ2-2 NA
TGTGCCACCAGCAGCGGGCGTAGCACTGAAGCTTTCTTT CATSSGRSTEAFF TRBV15 NA TRBJ1-1 NA
TGTGCCAGCTCACCAAAGGGACAGGCTAACTATGGCTACACCTTC CASSPKGQANYGYTF TRBV18 TRBD1 TRBJ1-2 NA
TGTGCCAGTACCATCGGGACAGGGCCCTACAATGAGCAGTTCTTC CASTIGTGPYNEQFF TRBV19 TRBD1 TRBJ2-1 NA
TGTGCCAGCAGCTCGGGACTAGCGGGGGGCCCGAACACCGGGGAGCTGTTTTTT CASSSGLAGGPNTGELFF TRBV7-6 TRBD2 TRBJ2-2 NA
TGTGCCAGCAGCCCGGGAGGGGCTACCTACGAGCAGTACTTC CASSPGGATYEQYF TRBV9 TRBD2 TRBJ2-7 NA
TGCGCCAGCAGCAGGGGACAGGGGTTAGGTAATGAAAAACTGTTTTTT CASSRGQGLGNEKLFF TRBV5-1 TRBD1 TRBJ1-4 NA
TGTGCCAGCAGCCCGGGGGCGGGAACGGGGACCCAGTACTTC CASSPGAGTGTQYF TRBV27 NA TRBJ2-5 NA